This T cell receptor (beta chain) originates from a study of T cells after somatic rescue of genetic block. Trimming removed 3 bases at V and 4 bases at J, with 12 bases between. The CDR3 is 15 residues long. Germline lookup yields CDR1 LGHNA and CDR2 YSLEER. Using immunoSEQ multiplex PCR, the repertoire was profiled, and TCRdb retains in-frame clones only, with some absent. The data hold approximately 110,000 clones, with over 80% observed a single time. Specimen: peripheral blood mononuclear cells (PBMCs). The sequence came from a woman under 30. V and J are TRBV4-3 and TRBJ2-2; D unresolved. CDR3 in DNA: TGCGCCAGCAGCCAGCACAGCTCGGTCACCGGGGAGCTGTTTTTT. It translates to CASSQHSSVTGELFF.